These 17 T cell receptor beta chains originate from one sample sequenced in a study of blood T cell repertoires in COVID-19. Profiled with immunoSEQ multiplex PCR; TCRdb holds only in-frame clones, not every one. This sample has about 300,000 clones, with roughly 86% found just once. The sample comprised peripheral blood. These receptors originate from a woman in her twenties or thirties with COVID-19, enrolled during active disease.

The rearrangement links TRBV25-1 to TRBJ1-1, with 7 nucleotides matching TRBD1. V trimming: 6 bases; J trimming: 6 bases; junction bases outside the gene matches: 4. This CDR3 region has 12 residues. Germline lookup yields CDR1 MGHDK and CDR2 SYGVNS. CDR3 in DNA: TGTGCCAGCAGAACAGGGGACGCTGAAGCTTTCTTT. Translation gives CASRTGDAEAFF.

CDR3 sequence: CAKRKGTGELFF. The CDR3 DNA reads as TGTGCCAAGCGGAAGGGCACCGGGGAGCTGTTTTTT. The V gene is TRBV7-2, the J gene TRBJ2-2; possible D gene TRBD2, 5 bases. Germline CDR1 and CDR2: SGHTA and FQGNSA. This CDR3 spans 12 amino acids. The V and J ends lost 10 bases and 4 bases respectively, with 10 bases between them.

The J gene is TRBJ2-5, the V gene TRBV5-4; possible D gene TRBD2, 7 bases. The CDR3 loop spans 15 amino acids. The V end was cut by 4 bases, the J end by 4 bases, with 17 bases between. Looked up from germline, CDR1 is SGHNT and CDR2 is YYREEE (reference sequence). The CDR3 here is CASSVGGGSGETQYF. CDR3 coding DNA: TGTGCCAGCAGCGTGGGAGGGGGTTCCGGAGAGACCCAGTACTTC.

This chain joins TRBV11-3 and TRBJ2-7, with D unclear. This CDR3 contains 13 residues. Germline V lookup: CDR1 SGHNT, CDR2 YENEEA. The V gene lost 4 bases and the J gene lost 2 bases, with 9 bases spanning the gap. This chain's CDR3 is CASSSPRTYEQYF. CDR3 DNA sequence: TGTGCCAGCAGCTCCCCCAGGACCTACGAGCAGTACTTC.

CDR3: CASSVVASSGNTIYF. CDR3 sequence (DNA): TGTGCCAGCAGCGTAGTGGCCTCCTCTGGAAACACCATATATTTT. The chain couples TRBV9 to TRBJ1-3; D uncertain. There are 15 residues in the CDR3. Between the trimmed V and J ends, which lost 0 bases and 0 bases, there was a span of 7 bases. Per germline, CDR1 SGDLS and CDR2 YYNGEE.

The CDR3 nucleotides read TGCGCCAGCAGCCGGCGGGTGTGGCAAGGGAAATACAATGAGCAGTTCTTC. It encodes CASSRRVWQGKYNEQFF. The genes are TRBV4-1 and TRBJ2-1, with D possibly being TRBD2 (5 bases). The V end was cut by 4 bases, the J end by 4 bases, with 20 bases between. Germline V gene lookup returns CDR1 MGHRA and CDR2 YSYEKL. The length of the CDR3 is 17 residues.

The chain carries TRBV6-2 or TRBV6-3 and TRBJ1-1; D is unclear. V lost 5 bases and J 3 bases, leaving 13 bases between the germline ends. Per the germline V gene, CDR1 is MNHEY and CDR2 is SVGEGT. The CDR3 covers 14 residues. CDR3 protein: CASSRSGLDTEAFF. CDR3 nucleotide sequence: TGTGCCAGCAGTAGGAGTGGCTTGGACACTGAAGCTTTCTTT.

This clone has just one count. The chain is built from TRBV7-2 and TRBJ1-2; 7 nucleotides agree with TRBD1. This CDR3 has 16 amino acids. CDR1 and CDR2 (germline): SGHTA, FQGNSA. Trimming removed 6 bases from V and 4 bases from J; junction bases left unmatched: 14. As DNA, the CDR3 is TGTGCCAGCAGACTGAAAAGGACAGGCCTCCCCTATGGCTACACCTTC. Its translation is CASRLKRTGLPYGYTF.

The chain uses TRBV15 and TRBJ2-7, with 8 bases identical to TRBD1. After removal of 3 bases from V and 3 bases from J, the junction contained 1 base not matched to a gene. The CDR3 runs 13 residues. Per germline, CDR1 LNHNV and CDR2 YYDKDF (reference sequence). In DNA form, the CDR3 reads TGTGCCACCAGCAGCGACAGGGGCTACGAGCAGTACTTC. Its translation is CATSSDRGYEQYF. Full variable domain (outside the CDR3, taken from reference TRBV15 and TRBJ2-7): DAMVIQNPRYQVTQFGKPVTLSCSQTLNHNVMYWYQQKSSQAPKLLFHYYDKDFNNEADTPDNFQSRRPNTSFCFLDIRSPGLGDTAMYLCATSSDRGYEQYFGPGTRLTVT.

The CDR3 sequence: CASSRDSYNEQFF. CDR3 in DNA: TGTGCCAGCAGCAGGGATTCCTACAATGAGCAGTTCTTC. This chain links TRBV6-5 with TRBJ2-1; the D gene is possibly TRBD1 (5 bases). Germline assignment: CDR1 MNHEY and CDR2 SVGAGI. The CDR3 length is 13 residues. V was clipped by 6 bases and J by 1 base, with 7 bases between them.

V and J are TRBV7-2 and TRBJ1-2; D not certain. Germline values: CDR1 SGHTA, CDR2 FQGNSA. The CDR3 consists of 10 residues. The V gene lost 5 bases and the J gene lost 8 bases, with 6 bases spanning the gap. The DNA of the CDR3 is TGTGCCAGCAGCCTCTACGGCTACACCTTC. Translated, it gives CASSLYGYTF.

This chain joins TRBV19 and TRBJ1-2; TRBD1 aligns across 8 bases. The junction had 2 bases not matched to a gene; V was cut back by 6 bases and J by 2 bases. Germline lookup yields CDR1 LNHDA and CDR2 SQIVND (reference sequence). This CDR3 region has 13 residues. This CDR3 is CASSRDRNYGYTF. CDR3 DNA sequence: TGTGCCAGTAGCCGGGACAGGAACTATGGCTACACCTTC.

This chain joins TRBV12-3 or TRBV12-4 and TRBJ1-5; D unresolved. The V end was cut by 6 bases, the J end by 1 base, with 4 bases between. This CDR3 region has 12 residues. CDR3 in amino acids: CASSQSNQPQHF. The CDR3 region has the DNA TGTGCCAGCAGCCAGAGCAATCAGCCCCAGCATTTT.

The V call is TRBV18, the J call TRBJ2-2; D is possibly TRBD2 (8 bases). Trimming left V 3 bases short and J 5 bases short, with 16 bases between. This CDR3 spans 16 amino acids. Germline values: CDR1 KGHSH, CDR2 LQKENI. This chain's CDR3 is CASSPSGGGRTGELFF. The DNA for the CDR3 is TGTGCCAGCTCACCCTCGGGAGGGGGCAGAACCGGGGAGCTGTTTTTT.

This rearrangement joins TRBV2 to TRBJ1-3; no clear D. Germline values: CDR1 SNHLY, CDR2 FYNNEI. The CDR3 spans 13 residues. Trimming stripped 7 bases from V and 1 base from J, with 8 bases between. The CDR3 DNA is TGTGCCAGCACCCAGGAATCTGGAAACACCATATATTTT. Translated, it gives CASTQESGNTIYF.

This chain links TRBV9 with TRBJ1-1; D ambiguous. V lost 0 bases, J lost 4 bases, and 13 bases lay in between. This CDR3 comprises 15 residues. CDR1 SGDLS and CDR2 YYNGEE come from the germline V gene. The CDR3, as DNA: TGTGCCAGCAGCGTAGCTACGGGAACAGCCACTGAAGCTTTCTTT. It yields the protein CASSVATGTATEAFF.

The genes are TRBV28 and TRBJ1-5, with a tentative D call TRBD1 (5 bases). The CDR3 loop spans 15 amino acids. Trimming stripped 4 bases from V and 6 bases from J, with 16 bases between. Germline CDR1 reads MDHEN; CDR2 reads SYDVKM. CDR3 amino acids: CASSSPGSGIQPQHF. CDR3 DNA sequence: TGTGCCAGCAGTTCACCGGGCTCAGGGATTCAGCCCCAGCATTTT. The full variable domain, its missing parts supplied by reference TRBV28 and TRBJ1-5, is DVKVTQSSRYLVKRTGEKVFLECVQDMDHENMFWYRQDPGLGLRLIYFSYDVKMKEKGDIPEGYSVSREKKERFSLILESASTNQTSMYLCASSSPGSGIQPQHFGDGTRLSIL.